The 11 T cell receptor beta chains in this list originate from one sample, sequenced in a study of shared clonotypes between healthy human individuals (dated by TCRdb to 2018 to 2021). Library creation used the immunoSEQ multiplex PCR assay. TCRdb's version of the immuneACCESS table is confined to in-frame rearrangements and falls short of the full clone set. An unresolved V gene accounts for under half of the shortfall where checked; the remainder is of unknown origin. For this sample there are 850,000 to 1,200,000 clones; approximately 72% appear just once. The ten largest clones represent about 1.4% of the sample. Material: memory CD4+ T cells sorted from blood. This specimen's cell subset or site label, interpreted: CD45RA-negative fraction. These receptors were collected from a man aged 18 to 30 in good health.

The chain uses TRBV5-6 and TRBJ1-2; perhaps TRBD1 as D (5 bases). This CDR3 contains 14 residues. The V and J ends lost 3 bases and 3 bases respectively, with 12 bases between them. From germline, CDR1 is SGHDT and CDR2 YYEEEE. The CDR3: CASSWGGMDYGYTF. The CDR3 bases are TGTGCCAGCAGCTGGGGGGGTATGGACTATGGCTACACCTTC.

This clone has more than one count but fewer than ten. The chain employs TRBV11-2 and TRBJ2-7; TRBD2 is a possible D gene (5 bases). Trimming took off 10 bases at V and 3 bases at J, with 13 bases between the two ends. CDR1 SGHAT and CDR2 FQNNGV come from the germline V gene. This CDR3 is built from 12 residues. As DNA, the CDR3 is TGTGCCACCCGAGGGAGAGGCTACGAGCAGTACTTC. Translating gives CATRGRGYEQYF. The variable domain in full, with the rest retrieved from reference TRBV11-2 and TRBJ2-7, is EAGVAQSPRYKIIEKRQSVAFWCNPISGHATLYWYQQILGQGPKLLIQFQNNGVVDDSQLPKDRFSAERLKGVDSTLKIQPAKLEDSAVYLCATRGRGYEQYFGPGTRLTVT.

The genes are TRBV6-6 and TRBJ2-3; D is ambiguous. Between the trimmed V and J ends, which lost 6 bases and 1 base, there was a span of 14 bases. Germline V gives CDR1 MNHNY, CDR2 SVGAGI (reference sequence). This CDR3 has 15 amino acids. The CDR3 DNA reads TGTGCCAGCAGGCGAACGTCGGTTGGCACAGATACGCAGTATTTT. This sequence encodes CASRRTSVGTDTQYF.

This clone was recorded only once. A read error may produce the germline difference seen at one junction end. The chain recombines TRBV7-7 with TRBJ1-3; a weak D match, TRBD2 (6 bases). Gene TRBJ2-2 matches the end of the DNA better, so the J call may be wrong. This CDR3 region has 16 residues. Germline V gene lookup returns CDR1 SSHAT and CDR2 FNYEAQ (reference sequence). Here the CDR3 reads CASSLVGGDPTGELFF. Here the CDR3 DNA reads TGTGCTAGCAGCTTAGTAGGCGGGGACCCAACCGGGGAGCTGTTTTTT.

CDR3 nucleotides: TGTGCCAGCAGCGTTGGCACAGGCGCTGAAGCTTTCTTT. As protein: CASSVGTGAEAFF. The rearrangement uses TRBV9 and TRBJ1-1, with D possibly TRBD1 on 5 matching bases. The CDR3 runs 13 residues. V dropped 2 bases and J dropped 6 bases, with 11 bases sitting between them. Germline V gives CDR1 SGDLS, CDR2 YYNGEE.

As regards this clone: Other DNA sequences in this specimen translate into the identical CDR3. V usage is TRBV7-2 and J usage is TRBJ2-5; maybe TRBD1 (7 bases). The CDR3 loop spans 14 amino acids. The germline V gene encodes CDR1 SGHTA and CDR2 FQGNSA. Between the trimmed V and J ends, which lost 2 bases and 6 bases, there was a span of 13 bases. The CDR3 sequence is CASSLPGGGKTQYF. In nucleotides, the CDR3 is TGTGCCAGCAGCTTACCAGGGGGAGGAAAGACCCAGTACTTC. Combining the CDR3 with reference TRBV7-2 and TRBJ2-5 gives the whole variable domain GAGVSQSPSNKVTEKGKDVELRCDPISGHTALYWYRQSLGQGLEFLIYFQGNSAPDKSGLPSDRFSAERTGGSVSTLTIQRTQQEDSAVYLCASSLPGGGKTQYFGPGTRLLVL.

This chain joins TRBV19 and TRBJ1-6, with D hard to call. Germline CDR1 and CDR2: LNHDA and SQIVND (reference sequence). The CDR3 spans 15 residues. Deletions cut 3 bases from V and 0 bases from J, with 6 bases between. The CDR3 bases are TGTGCCAGTAGTATTAAACGCTCCTATAATTCACCCCTCCACTTT. Translation gives CASSIKRSYNSPLHF.

The V call is TRBV7-9, the J call TRBJ1-3, with D uncertain. The germline V gene has CDR1 SEHNR and CDR2 FQNEAQ (reference sequence). V lost 2 bases, J lost 0 bases, and 14 bases lay in between. The CDR3 spans 17 residues. CDR3 DNA: TGTGCCAGCAGCTTATTGATAGGCTCAAACTCTGGAAACACCATATATTTT. It is translated as CASSLLIGSNSGNTIYF.

This clone was seen a handful of times. The gene calls are TRBV6-1 and TRBJ2-5; 8 nucleotides match TRBD2. The CDR3 contains 14 residues. V dropped 3 bases and J dropped 3; count of bases not matched to a gene: 3. Germline assignment: CDR1 MNHNS and CDR2 SASEGT. CDR3 DNA: TGTGCCAGCAGTGACTCAGCGGGAGAAGAGACCCAGTACTTC. It yields the protein CASSDSAGEETQYF.

The chain couples TRBV18 to TRBJ1-5, with TRBD1 identical over 7 bases. The CDR3 loop spans 15 amino acids. CDR1 and CDR2 (germline): KGHSH, LQKENI. J was trimmed by 1 base and V by 1 base; bases with no gene match: 1. The DNA for the CDR3 is TGTGCCAGCTCACCACAGGGGGCGAGCAATCAGCCCCAGCATTTT. Translation gives CASSPQGASNQPQHF.

V is TRBV5-1 and J is TRBJ2-2; D is possibly TRBD1 (5 bases). V was clipped by 4 bases and J by 1 base, with 11 bases between them. The CDR3 length is 15 residues. Germline V lookup: CDR1 SGHRS, CDR2 YFSETQ. CDR3 loop: CASSPRARNTGELFF. Here the CDR3 DNA reads TGCGCCAGCAGCCCCAGGGCCCGGAACACCGGGGAGCTGTTTTTT.